The 15 T cell receptor beta chains below were found in one sample sequenced in a study of CXCR3-negative and CXCR3-positive naive CD8 T cells. Preparation of TRB cDNA libraries relied on 5' RACE carrying UMI labels. Reprocessing the 5' RACE reads, TCRdb reports a single entry for every CDR3 protein and omits DNA. This sample lists more than 50,000 distinct CDR3 sequences; its ten largest clones have more than 1.3%. The specimen sequenced was naive CXCR3- CD8+ T cells from blood. Subset given: CD45RO-CCR7+CD27+CD95- naive CD8+ T cells lacking CXCR3 (TNR3-). These receptors all stem from a human donor in good health. Some clones in this sample may be carry-over from other donors' samples.

V gene TRBV14 combines with J gene TRBJ2-3; TCRdb returns TRBD2, unconfirmable since there is no DNA. The V gene's germline CDR1 is SGHDN and CDR2 FVKESK. The CDR3 contains 19 residues. CDR3 sequence reads: CASSQSRGSRETSTDTQYF.

V and J are TRBV7-6 and TRBJ2-7; TCRdb lists TRBD1, though no DNA is available to test this call. CDR3 length: 14 residues. The germline V gene has CDR1 SGHVS and CDR2 FNYEAQ. The CDR3 loop reads CASSPGVSSYEQYF.

The CDR3 reads CASSESTQDLYGYTF. This rearrangement joins TRBV7-9 to TRBJ1-2; TCRdb lists TRBD1, though no DNA is available to test this call. The germline V gene encodes CDR1 SEHNR and CDR2 FQNEAQ (reference sequence). This CDR3 has 15 residues.

The chain recombines TRBV29-1 with TRBJ2-2. Germline CDR1 is SQVTM and CDR2 is ANQGSEA. This CDR3 region has 14 residues. The CDR3 here is CSVPGRGSTGELFF.

The rearrangement links TRBV20-1 to TRBJ2-1; lacking DNA, the TRBD2 call made by TCRdb goes unchecked. Germline V gene lookup returns CDR1 DFQATT and CDR2 SNEGSKA (reference sequence). The CDR3 has 17 amino acids. CDR3 in amino acids: CSAHLAQAGGGLPEQFF.

The chain carries TRBV30 and TRBJ2-2. CDR1 GTSNPN and CDR2 SVGIG come from the germline V gene (reference sequence). The CDR3 is made up of 13 amino acids. This CDR3 reads CAWSVGDTGELFF.

The chain joins TRBV3-1 to TRBJ2-3; TCRdb proposes TRBD2, but this gene call is untestable without DNA. CDR3 size: 15 residues. Per the germline V gene, CDR1 is LGHDT and CDR2 is YNNKEL (reference sequence). The CDR3 sequence: CASSQDAGGADTQYF.

The genes are TRBV29-1 and TRBJ2-1; the D gene TCRdb calls, TRBD2, cannot be checked with no DNA. The germline V gene encodes CDR1 SQVTM and CDR2 ANQGSEA. CDR3 length equals 15 residues. CDR3: CSVEGMGLEDNEQFF.

By frequency, this clonotype registers medium-sized (0.01 to 0.1%). The chain is built from TRBV7-6 and TRBJ2-7. The CDR3 is 12 amino acids. Germline loops: CDR1 SGHVS, CDR2 FNYEAQ. The CDR3 loop is CASSSRFYEQYF.

The chain couples TRBV5-1 to TRBJ1-1; the TCRdb call, TRBD1, lacks DNA for checking. Germline assignment: CDR1 SGHRS and CDR2 YFSETQ. The CDR3 consists of 18 residues. CDR3 protein: CASSPGPGTEAWLTEAFF.

This chain links TRBV4-1 with TRBJ2-5; TCRdb names TRBD2, which stays unverified in the absence of DNA. The CDR3 is 19 residues long. CDR1 is MGHRA and CDR2 is YSYEKL in the germline V gene. The CDR3 region is CASSLNPGLAGGRQETQYF.

The V call is TRBV20-1, the J call TRBJ1-1. CDR1 DFQATT and CDR2 SNEGSKA come from the germline V gene (reference sequence). The CDR3 is 12 amino acids. CDR3 sequence: CSASPLGTEAFF.

The chain uses TRBV5-1 and TRBJ2-7; there is no DNA to check the TCRdb D call of TRBD2. The CDR3 length is 15 residues. Germline V gene lookup returns CDR1 SGHRS and CDR2 YFSETQ. This CDR3 reads CASSGWDGRSAEQYF. Together with reference TRBV5-1 and TRBJ2-7, the CDR3 gives the full variable domain: KAGVTQTPRYLIKTRGQQVTLSCSPISGHRSVSWYQQTPGQGLQFLFEYFSETQRNKGNFPGRFSGRQFSNSRSEMNVSTLELGDSALYLCASSGWDGRSAEQYFGPGTRLTVT.

The chain carries TRBV14 and TRBJ1-3; absent DNA, TCRdb's TRBD1 call cannot be checked. The CDR3 sequence is 17 residues long. CDR1 and CDR2 from the germline V gene are SGHDN and FVKESK. The CDR3 loop is CASSQEWGAHSGNTIYF.

The chain uses TRBV7-9 and TRBJ2-1; TCRdb returns TRBD2, unconfirmable since there is no DNA. Germline V gene data show CDR1 as SEHNR and CDR2 as FQNEAQ (reference sequence). There are 14 residues in the CDR3. The CDR3 protein is CASSFLAGGNEQFF.